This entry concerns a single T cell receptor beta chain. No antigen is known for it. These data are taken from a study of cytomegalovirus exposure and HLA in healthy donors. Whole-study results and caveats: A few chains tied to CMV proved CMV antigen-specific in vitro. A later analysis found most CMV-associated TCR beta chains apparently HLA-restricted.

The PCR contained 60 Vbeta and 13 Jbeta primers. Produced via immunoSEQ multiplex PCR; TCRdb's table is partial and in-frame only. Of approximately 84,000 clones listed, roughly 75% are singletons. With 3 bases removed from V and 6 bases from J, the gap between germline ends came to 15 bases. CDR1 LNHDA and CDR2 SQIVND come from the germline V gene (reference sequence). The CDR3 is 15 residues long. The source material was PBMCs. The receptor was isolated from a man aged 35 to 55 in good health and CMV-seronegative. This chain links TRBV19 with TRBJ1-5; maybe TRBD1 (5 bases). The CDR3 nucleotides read TGTGCCAGTAGTATTGGCCAGGGAAGAGGTCAGCCCCAGCATTTT. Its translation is CASSIGQGRGQPQHF.